This entry describes one T cell receptor (beta chain). Its antigen is unidentified. Into CD45RA+ naive and CD45RA-negative memory subsets, the CD4+ cells were split. The CDR3 totals 15 residues. Germline assignment: CDR1 SGHRS and CDR2 YFSETQ. V was trimmed by 0 bases and J by 6 bases, leaving 15 bases between them. Several immunoSEQ plates received, in even portions, the genomic DNA of each subset. The protocol was immunoSEQ multiplex PCR, while the TCRdb copy is restricted to in-frame clones and leaves out a portion. Of about 2.3 million clones listed, roughly 90% are singletons. The data were obtained in a study of shared clonotypes between healthy human individuals. Regarding the study as a whole: The authors sampled blood alone, and tissue repertoires likely differ. The low donor count limited represented genetic and exposure-history diversity.

The J gene is TRBJ1-2, the V gene TRBV5-1; D may be TRBD1 (5 bases). The sequenced sample consisted of naive CD4+ T cells from PBMCs. Subset specified: CD45RA+ positively selected. This clonotype was obtained from a man aged 18 to 35 in good health. Some clones in this sample may be carry-over from other donors' samples. DNA of the CDR3: TGCGCCAGCAGCTTGGTAGAGGGGCCAGTTAATGGCTACACCTTC. It specifies CASSLVEGPVNGYTF.